This is a list of T cell receptor beta chains from one sample in a study of blood T cell repertoires in COVID-19. TCRdb keeps only in-frame clones here, not all; method: immunoSEQ multiplex PCR. The sample holds 260,000 or so clones, about four fifths seen once. The material sequenced was peripheral blood. These receptors originate from a woman of 80 years or more with COVID-19, enrolled during active disease. The CDR3 runs from the conserved cysteine through the conserved F or W. The order of the fields is V gene, clone size, J gene, D gene, CDR3 DNA, CDR3 protein. The D gene is left open where the match is weak. Size is omitted from some rows. Given values are once, few, many or a class for expanded clones.

V: TRBV7-2
size: -
J: TRBJ2-7
D: TRBD2
DNA: TGTGCCAGCAGCTTATCTAGCGGATACGAGCAGTACTTC
CDR3: CASSLSSGYEQYF

V: TRBV27
size: -
J: TRBJ2-1
D: TRBD2
DNA: TGTGCCAGCAGCCCGGGACTAGCGGGAAGAAGGGGTGAGCAGTTCTTC
CDR3: CASSPGLAGRRGEQFF

V: TRBV6-2/TRBV6-3
size: -
J: TRBJ2-1
D: -
DNA: TGTGCCAGCAGTAGACTAAGCGGCCCCTACAATGAGCAGTTCTTC
CDR3: CASSRLSGPYNEQFF

V: TRBV4-1
size: -
J: TRBJ2-3
D: -
DNA: TGCGCCAGCAGCCAAAGCCCCAATCAGGGGAGATCAGATACGCAGTATTTT
CDR3: CASSQSPNQGRSDTQYF

V: TRBV7-7
size: -
J: TRBJ1-6
D: -
DNA: TGTGCTAGCAGCTTAGGAGCGCGGGATTCACCCCTCCACTTT
CDR3: CASSLGARDSPLHF

V: TRBV25-1
size: -
J: TRBJ1-4
D: -
DNA: TGTGCCAGCAGTGAAACCGGGAGTAATGAAAAACTGTTTTTT
CDR3: CASSETGSNEKLFF

V: TRBV5-1
size: -
J: TRBJ2-7
D: TRBD1
DNA: TGCGCCAGCAGCTTCGCCCCGGGACAGGGATTCTACGAGCAGTACTTC
CDR3: CASSFAPGQGFYEQYF

V: TRBV7-2
size: -
J: TRBJ2-7
D: TRBD1
DNA: TGTGCCAGCAGCGGGGGCGGGACAGGGGCCTACGAGCAGTACTTC
CDR3: CASSGGGTGAYEQYF

V: TRBV6-5
size: -
J: TRBJ1-5
D: TRBD1
DNA: TGTGCCAGCAGTTACGGACAGGGCGTCCAGCCCCAGCATTTT
CDR3: CASSYGQGVQPQHF

V: TRBV6-5
size: once
J: TRBJ2-5
D: -
DNA: TGTGCCAGCAGTTACTCTATCAGGGCGGGGGAGACCCAGTACTTC
CDR3: CASSYSIRAGETQYF